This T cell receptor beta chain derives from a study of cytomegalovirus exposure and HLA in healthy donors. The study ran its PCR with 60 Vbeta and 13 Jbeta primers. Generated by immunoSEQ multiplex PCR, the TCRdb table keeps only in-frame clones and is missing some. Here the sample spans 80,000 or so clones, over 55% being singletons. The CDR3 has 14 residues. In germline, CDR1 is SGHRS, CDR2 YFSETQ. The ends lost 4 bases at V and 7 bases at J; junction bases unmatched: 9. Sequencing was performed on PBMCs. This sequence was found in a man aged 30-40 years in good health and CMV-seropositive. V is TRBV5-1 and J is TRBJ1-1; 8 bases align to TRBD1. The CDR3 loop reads CASSPARQGSEAFF. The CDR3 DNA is TGCGCCAGCAGCCCAGCACGACAGGGGAGTGAAGCTTTCTTT.